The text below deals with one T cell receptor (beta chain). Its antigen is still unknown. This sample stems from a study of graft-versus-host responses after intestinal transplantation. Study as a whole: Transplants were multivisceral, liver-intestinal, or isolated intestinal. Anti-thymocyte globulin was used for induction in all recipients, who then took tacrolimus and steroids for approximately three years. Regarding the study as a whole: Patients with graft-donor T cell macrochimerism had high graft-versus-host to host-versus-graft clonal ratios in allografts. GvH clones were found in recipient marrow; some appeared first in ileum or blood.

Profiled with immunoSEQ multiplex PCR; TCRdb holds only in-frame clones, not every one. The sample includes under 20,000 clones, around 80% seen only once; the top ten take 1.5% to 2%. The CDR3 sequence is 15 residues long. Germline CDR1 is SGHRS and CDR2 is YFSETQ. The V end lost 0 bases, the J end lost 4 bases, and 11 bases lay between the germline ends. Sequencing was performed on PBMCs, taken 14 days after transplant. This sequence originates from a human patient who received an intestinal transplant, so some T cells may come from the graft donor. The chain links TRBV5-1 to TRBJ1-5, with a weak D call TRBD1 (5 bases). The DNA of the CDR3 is TGCGCCAGCAGCTTGGAAGGGACGGTTAATCAGCCCCAGCATTTT. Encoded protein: CASSLEGTVNQPQHF.